A single T cell receptor (beta chain) is shown here with its context. Its antigen is still unknown. The study ran its PCR with 60 Vbeta and 13 Jbeta primers. The method was immunoSEQ multiplex PCR; TCRdb's version includes in-frame clones alone and lacks a portion of them. The sample lists around 140,000 clones, less than 85% occurring once. Germline assignment: CDR1 LNHDA and CDR2 SQIVND (reference sequence). The CDR3 length is 16 residues. The J segment lost 8 bases and the V segment lost 5 bases, leaving 12 bases of the junction unmatched. This record comes from a study of cytomegalovirus exposure and HLA in healthy donors. Study conclusions and caveats: Within an earlier analysis, most TCR beta V segments proved productive either about 90% or about 30% of the time. Most subjects' HLA-A and HLA-B alleles were reportedly predicted from TCR beta sequences.

While unrecorded immune exposures were likely, the donors were nominally healthy when sampled. Sequences were obtained from PBMCs. The clonotype comes from a man between 35 and 55 years old in good health and CMV-seronegative. The chain is built from TRBV19 and TRBJ1-6, with 7 bases aligning to TRBD1. The DNA of the CDR3 is TGTGCCAGTAGTCCTGACAGGGCCACCCATTATTCACCCCTCCACTTT. Translating gives CASSPDRATHYSPLHF.